These T cell receptor beta chains were read from a single sample in a study of cytomegalovirus exposure and HLA in healthy donors. Repertoires were generated with immunoSEQ multiplex PCR, while TCRdb's copy carries only in-frame clones and drops some. Of about 200,000 clones listed, 83% are singletons. What was sequenced was PBMCs. Source of these receptors: a girl aged 10-17 years in good health and CMV-seronegative. Each CDR3 is given with its conserved first and last residue. A D gene is named only where the DNA matches it firmly. The size entry is marked missing in some rows and otherwise reads once, few, many or a size class.

cdr3_nt	cdr3_aa	d_call	v_call	clone_size	j_call
TGCAGTGTCTCCAGGGGTGTTGAAGCTTTCTTT	CSVSRGVEAFF	.	TRBV20-1	few	TRBJ1-1
TGTGCCAGCAGCCCCTACAGCGGAGCGTCTAATGAGCAGTTCTTC	CASSPYSGASNEQFF	.	TRBV7-3	.	TRBJ2-1
TGTGCCAGCAGCTTAATAGCAGGAAACAGGGGATACACAGATACGCAGTATTTT	CASSLIAGNRGYTDTQYF	TRBD1	TRBV7-9	once	TRBJ2-3
TGTGACAGCAGTCATAAACAGGGACAGACCAAGGAGGAGCAGTTCTTC	CDSSHKQGQTKEEQFF	TRBD1	TRBV25-1	.	TRBJ2-1
TGTGCCAGTACCCCCGGACTACGAGAGACCCAGTACTTC	CASTPGLRETQYF	.	TRBV19	.	TRBJ2-5
TGTGCCAGCAGCCTAGCGGGGACGAGCTCCTACGAGCAGTACTTC	CASSLAGTSSYEQYF	TRBD2	TRBV25-1	.	TRBJ2-7
TGTGCCTGGACCGTTGTTGGCAATCAGCCCCAGCATTTT	CAWTVVGNQPQHF	.	TRBV30	.	TRBJ1-5
TGTGCCAGCAGCTCTTCGGACAAGAACACTGAAGCTTTCTTT	CASSSSDKNTEAFF	.	TRBV11-2	.	TRBJ1-1
TGTGCCAGCAGAGAGACAGGGCTAAATTCACCCCTCCACTTT	CASRETGLNSPLHF	TRBD1	TRBV6-1	.	TRBJ1-6
TGTGCCAGTAGTATCCCTGGCGGAGTCTCTGGAAACACCATATATTTT	CASSIPGGVSGNTIYF	.	TRBV19	.	TRBJ1-3
TGTGCCAGCAGCCGGGGATGGACTAGCGGGTACCAAGAGACCCAGTACTTC	CASSRGWTSGYQETQYF	TRBD2	TRBV5-4	few	TRBJ2-5
TGTGCCAGCAGCGTAGGGCAGGGGACCTCCGGGGAGCTGTTTTTT	CASSVGQGTSGELFF	.	TRBV9	.	TRBJ2-2
TGTGCCAGCAGCTCTCTCCCAACAGGGAGTTATGGCTACACCTTC	CASSSLPTGSYGYTF	.	TRBV28	.	TRBJ1-2
TGTGCCAGCAGCCCTCTCGCGGGGGGTATCGATGAGCAGTTCTTC	CASSPLAGGIDEQFF	TRBD2	TRBV7-3	few	TRBJ2-1
TGTGCCAGCAGTTTACTAGCGGGGGGACAAGAGACCCAGTACTTC	CASSLLAGGQETQYF	TRBD2	TRBV27	.	TRBJ2-5
TGTGCCAGCAGACAGTACTACAATGAGCAGTTCTTC	CASRQYYNEQFF	.	TRBV27	.	TRBJ2-1
TGTGCCAGCAGTTACCAGAAGGGGGCGAATCAGCCCCAGCATTTT	CASSYQKGANQPQHF	TRBD1	TRBV6-5	few	TRBJ1-5
TGTGCCAGCAGTTACCGGTTCGGACTGGAGCTGTTTTTT	CASSYRFGLELFF	.	TRBV6-6	.	TRBJ2-2
TGTGCCAGCAGCGTAGGGGGGGGTAGGCATAACTATGGCTACACCTTC	CASSVGGGRHNYGYTF	.	TRBV9	few	TRBJ1-2
TGTGCCAGCAGCATGTTAGCTGCGGGAGTGATCACAGATACGCAGTATTTT	CASSMLAAGVITDTQYF	TRBD2	TRBV5-6	.	TRBJ2-3
TGTGCCACCAGGAGACAGGGCTCAGCGGGGTTCCAAGAGACCCAGTACTTC	CATRRQGSAGFQETQYF	.	TRBV15	.	TRBJ2-5
TGTGCCAGCATCCCAGGGTCTGGACCCTACGAGCAGTACTTC	CASIPGSGPYEQYF	.	TRBV28	.	TRBJ2-7
TGCGCCAGCGCGGGACAGGGCTCTGGAAACACCATATATTTT	CASAGQGSGNTIYF	TRBD1	TRBV5-1	.	TRBJ1-3
TGTGCCAGCAGTTTACCGGGACAGGTAATCAATGAGCAGTTCTTC	CASSLPGQVINEQFF	TRBD1	TRBV28	.	TRBJ2-1
TGTGCCAGCAGCCAAGATGGGGACAGACTGGCAGCAAAACTGTTTTTT	CASSQDGDRLAAKLFF	TRBD1	TRBV4-2	.	TRBJ1-4
TGCGCCAGCAGCACAGTGGGGGCAACCGGGGAGCTGTTTTTT	CASSTVGATGELFF	.	TRBV5-1	.	TRBJ2-2
TGTGCCAGCAGAGGTCCCGGGACAGGGTCCCGCAGTCACGAGACCCAGTACTTC	CASRGPGTGSRSHETQYF	TRBD1	TRBV28	.	TRBJ2-5
TGCGCCAGCAGCCAAGGCAGGCTAGCGGGGGCCACTTACGAGCAGTACTTC	CASSQGRLAGATYEQYF	TRBD2	TRBV4-1	.	TRBJ2-7
TGTGCCAGCAGCTACAGGGGGGCCACTGAAGCTTTCTTT	CASSYRGATEAFF	TRBD1	TRBV7-3	.	TRBJ1-1
TGTGCCAGCAGTTTATGGACGGGCGGGAGGACTAATGAAAAACTGTTTTTT	CASSLWTGGRTNEKLFF	.	TRBV28	.	TRBJ1-4
TGTGCCAGCACCCTAGCGGGAAACTCCTACAATGAGCAGTTCTTC	CASTLAGNSYNEQFF	TRBD2	TRBV27	.	TRBJ2-1
TGTGCCAGCCGACGGGTCAATGAGGAAAAACTGTTTTTT	CASRRVNEEKLFF	.	TRBV28	.	TRBJ1-4